Below are 24 T cell receptor beta chains sequenced from a single sample in a study of blood T cell repertoires in COVID-19. Assay: immunoSEQ multiplex PCR; the TCRdb copy retains only in-frame clones and omits some. The sample yields hundreds of thousands of clones, 87% seen once. The source material was PBMCs or T cells enriched from blood (not recorded which). These receptors were taken from a woman aged 25 to 39 with acute COVID-19.

The rearrangement uses TRBV27 and TRBJ2-1, with a possible D match to TRBD2 (6 bases). CDR1 MNHEY and CDR2 SMNVEV come from the germline V gene (reference sequence). Trimming removed 2 bases from V and 4 bases from J, with 9 bases in between. The CDR3 spans 14 residues. CDR3 region: CASSLRGWYNEQFF. In nucleotides, the CDR3 is TGTGCCAGCAGTTTACGGGGGTGGTACAATGAGCAGTTCTTC.

This chain links TRBV14 with TRBJ2-7, with 11 bases that match TRBD2. Germline assignment: CDR1 SGHDN and CDR2 FVKESK. With 2 bases clipped from V and 5 bases from J, the junction kept 5 bases outside the gene matches. This CDR3 contains 15 residues. The CDR3 DNA is TGTGCCAGCAGCCAACCGACTAGCGGGGTGGACGAGCAGTACTTC. Protein sequence: CASSQPTSGVDEQYF.

J is TRBJ1-4 and V is TRBV13; 7 bases fit TRBD1. Per germline, CDR1 PRHDT and CDR2 FYEKMQ (reference sequence). V gave up 6 bases and J gave up 1 base; unmatched junction bases: 8. This CDR3 spans 16 amino acids. CDR3 residues: CASSDRVEGTNEKLFF. The CDR3 DNA reads TGTGCCAGCAGTGACAGGGTGGAGGGAACTAATGAAAAACTGTTTTTT.

V and J are TRBV12-5 and TRBJ2-7, with TRBD2 identical over 11 bases. This CDR3 is built from 16 residues. The germline gives CDR1 LGHNT, CDR2 FRNRAP. V gave up 4 bases and J gave up 0 bases; unmatched junction bases: 5. The CDR3 nucleotides read TGTGCTAGTGGTTCTCGACTAGCGGGGACCTCCTACGAGCAGTACTTC. It is translated as CASGSRLAGTSYEQYF.

The J gene is TRBJ2-2, the V gene TRBV11-2, with D tentatively TRBD1 (6 bases). With 0 bases removed from V and 2 bases from J, the gap between germline ends came to 13 bases. There are 17 residues in the CDR3. Germline V CDR1 and CDR2: SGHAT, FQNNGV. The chain's CDR3 is CASSLDFGTINTGELFF. DNA for the CDR3: TGTGCCAGCAGCTTAGATTTTGGGACAATTAACACCGGGGAGCTGTTTTTT.

The rearrangement joins TRBV6-2 or TRBV6-3 to TRBJ1-1; TRBD1 might be the D (5 bases). Germline CDR1 is MNHEY and CDR2 is SVGEGT. The CDR3 contains 14 residues. Trimming removed 2 bases at V and 2 bases at J, with 9 bases between. As DNA, the CDR3 is TGTGCCAGCAGTTACGGGGCAGGTAACACTGAAGCTTTCTTT. Its protein product is CASSYGAGNTEAFF.

The chain carries TRBV30 and TRBJ1-1; possibly TRBD1 for D (6 bases). V dropped 8 bases and J dropped 4 bases, with 17 bases sitting between them. Germline values: CDR1 GTSNPN, CDR2 SVGIG (reference sequence). This CDR3 spans 13 amino acids. CDR3 bases: TGTGCCCGGTCAGGGGCGGGGGGCACTGAAGCTTTCTTT. It yields the protein CARSGAGGTEAFF.

The rearrangement links TRBV15 to TRBJ2-2; D call uncertain. Germline values: CDR1 LNHNV, CDR2 YYDKDF (reference sequence). V lost 0 bases, J lost 1 base, and 6 bases lay in between. This CDR3 comprises 15 residues. The CDR3 region has the DNA TGTGCCACCAGCAGAGATGCGGTGAACACCGGGGAGCTGTTTTTT. Its protein product is CATSRDAVNTGELFF.

This chain uses TRBV7-8 with TRBJ1-4; no clear D. This CDR3 has 14 amino acids. Trimming took 5 bases from V and 5 from J, leaving 12 bases between them. The germline V gene encodes CDR1 SGHVS and CDR2 FQNEAQ. The CDR3: CASSARLGNEKLFF. Written as DNA, the CDR3 is TGTGCCAGCAGCGCTCGCCTGGGCAATGAAAAACTGTTTTTT.

The V call is TRBV2, the J call TRBJ1-1, with D uncertain. The V end lost 8 bases, the J end lost 1 base, and 8 bases lay between the germline ends. CDR1 is SNHLY, CDR2 FYNNEI, per germline. The CDR3 length is 12 residues. CDR3 protein: CASLRSNTEAFF. The DNA for the CDR3 is TGTGCCAGCCTCCGGTCGAACACTGAAGCTTTCTTT.

The chain is built from TRBV12-3 or TRBV12-4 and TRBJ1-1; D may be TRBD1 (6 bases). Trimming cost V 1 base and J 4 bases, with 7 bases left between them. The CDR3 extends over 13 amino acids. DNA of the CDR3: TGTGCCAGCAGTTTAGACAGGGCCACTGAAGCTTTCTTT. Translation gives CASSLDRATEAFF.

The chain couples TRBV19 to TRBJ2-3; the match to TRBD2 covers 12 bases. The germline gives CDR1 LNHDA, CDR2 SQIVND (reference sequence). V trimming: 2 bases; J trimming: 6 bases; junction bases outside the gene matches: 9. This CDR3 region has 17 residues. CDR3 amino acids: CASSISASGGATDTQYF. The CDR3 nucleotides are TGTGCCAGTAGTATATCGGCTAGCGGGGGGGCCACGGATACGCAGTATTTT. The variable domain in full, completed from reference TRBV19 and TRBJ2-3, reads DGGITQSPKYLFRKEGQNVTLSCEQNLNHDAMYWYRQDPGQGLRLIYYSQIVNDFQKGDIAEGYSVSREKKESFPLTVTSAQKNPTAFYLCASSISASGGATDTQYFGPGTRLTVL.

This rearrangement joins TRBV11-2 to TRBJ2-2; 9 bases map to TRBD2. V was clipped by 1 base and J by 10 bases; unmatched bases: 7. The CDR3 totals 15 residues. CDR1 is SGHAT, CDR2 FQNNGV, per germline. CDR3 nucleotide sequence: TGTGCCAGCAGCTTAGGGCTAGCGGGGTATGAGGAGCTGTTTTTT. Amino acid sequence: CASSLGLAGYEELFF. The full variable domain, rest sourced from reference TRBV11-2 and TRBJ2-2, is EAGVAQSPRYKIIEKRQSVAFWCNPISGHATLYWYQQILGQGPKLLIQFQNNGVVDDSQLPKDRFSAERLKGVDSTLKIQPAKLEDSAVYLCASSLGLAGYEELFFGEGSRLTVL.

This chain uses TRBV3-1 (or the pseudogene TRBV3-2) with TRBJ2-1, with 8 bases lining up with TRBD2. The J segment lost 0 bases and the V segment lost 4 bases, leaving 2 bases of the junction unmatched. CDR1 is LGHDT and CDR2 is YNNKEL in the germline V gene (reference sequence). The length of the CDR3 is 15 residues. CDR3 nucleotide sequence: TGTGCCAGCAGCCTTACTAGCGGCTCCTACAATGAGCAGTTCTTC. Its translation: CASSLTSGSYNEQFF.

The chain carries TRBV18 and TRBJ1-6; 8 bases line up with TRBD1. CDR3 length: 18 residues. After removal of 3 bases from V and 6 bases from J, the junction contained 13 bases not matched to a gene. CDR1 KGHSH and CDR2 LQKENI come from the germline V gene. The CDR3, as DNA: TGTGCCAGCTCACCCCGGGACAGGCAGTGGCCCGGTAATTCACCCCTCCACTTT. Residues: CASSPRDRQWPGNSPLHF.

This chain links TRBV2 with TRBJ2-4; 7 nucleotides agree with TRBD2. The CDR3 is 16 residues long. Trimming took 6 bases from V and 8 from J; bases not matched to a gene: 16. Germline V gives CDR1 SNHLY, CDR2 FYNNEI. The CDR3 spells CASRTPPIGGGYIQYF. Here the CDR3 DNA reads TGTGCCAGCAGGACCCCCCCCATCGGCGGGGGATACATTCAGTACTTC.

This chain connects TRBV7-2 to TRBJ1-6; TRBD1 matches at 8 bases. Per the germline V gene, CDR1 is SGHTA and CDR2 is FQGNSA. The CDR3 consists of 17 residues. V shed 5 bases, J shed 0 bases, and the junction held 6 bases outside the gene matches. The CDR3 region is CASSTTGGHSYNSPLHF. In nucleotides, the CDR3 is TGTGCCAGCAGCACTACAGGGGGACACTCCTATAATTCACCCCTCCACTTT. The whole variable domain, filled in from reference TRBV7-2 and TRBJ1-6, reads GAGVSQSPSNKVTEKGKDVELRCDPISGHTALYWYRQSLGQGLEFLIYFQGNSAPDKSGLPSDRFSAERTGGSVSTLTIQRTQQEDSAVYLCASSTTGGHSYNSPLHFGNGTRLTVT.

This chain uses TRBV10-3 with TRBJ2-7, with TRBD2 identical over 8 bases. CDR3 length: 19 residues. Germline assignment: CDR1 ENHRY and CDR2 SYGVKD. Trimming cost V 0 bases and J 4 bases; bases outside gene matches: 17. This CDR3 is CAISESGPAGAITSYEQYF. The CDR3 nucleotides read TGTGCCATCAGTGAGTCGGGCCCAGCGGGGGCCATAACTTCATACGAGCAGTACTTC.

Comment on this clone: One junction end does not reproduce the germline sequence, and a read error may be involved. CDR3 nucleotide sequence: TGTGCCAGCAGAAAGACAGGGAACCCTGAAGCTTTCTTT. Translation: CASRKTGNPEAFF. The V and J genes are TRBV6-5 and TRBJ1-1; 7 bases agree with TRBD1. Germline CDR1 and CDR2: MNHEY and SVGAGI. The CDR3 contains 13 residues.

The CDR3 nucleotides are TGTGCCAGCAGTTTACGGAGGACGGCCAACTACTATGGCTACACCTTC. Its protein is CASSLRRTANYYGYTF. This rearrangement joins TRBV27 to TRBJ1-2; D is undetermined. Trimming left V 2 bases short and J 3 bases short, with 16 bases between. Germline CDR1 and CDR2: MNHEY and SMNVEV (reference sequence). The CDR3 extends over 16 amino acids.

This sequence joins TRBV12-3 or TRBV12-4 and TRBJ1-5; no clear D. Trimming shortened V by 3 bases and J by 4 bases, and 7 bases separated the two germline ends. The CDR3 consists of 13 residues. The CDR3 DNA reads as TGTGCCAGCAGTTTGTTAGAGAATCAGCCCCAGCATTTT. It translates to CASSLLENQPQHF.

The chain couples TRBV7-9 to TRBJ2-1, with 15 bases fitting TRBD2. There are 17 residues in the CDR3. V shed 2 bases and J 7 bases; nucleotides not matched to a gene: 6. Germline V gene lookup returns CDR1 SEHNR and CDR2 FQNEAQ (reference sequence). DNA of the CDR3: TGTGCCAGCAGCTTATCGGGGACTAGCGGGGGGCTGAATGAGCAGTTCTTC. Amino acids: CASSLSGTSGGLNEQFF.

The genes are TRBV7-2 and TRBJ1-2, with TRBD1 as a possible D gene (5 bases). In germline, CDR1 is SGHTA, CDR2 FQGNSA. This CDR3 has 14 amino acids. The ends were cut back, 2 bases at V and 6 bases at J, with 13 bases in the middle. CDR3 DNA: TGTGCCAGCAGCTTACGGGGGAAGGAGAATGGCTACACCTTC. Translated, it gives CASSLRGKENGYTF.

The V and J genes are TRBV5-1 and TRBJ1-2; perhaps TRBD1 as D (6 bases). The V gene's germline CDR1 is SGHRS and CDR2 YFSETQ. The CDR3 length is 17 residues. V gave up 1 base and J gave up 6 bases, with 22 bases separating them. The DNA for the CDR3 is TGCGCCAGCAGCTTGTACCCTCTCACCTCAGGGGTGAATGGCTACACCTTC. Translating gives CASSLYPLTSGVNGYTF.